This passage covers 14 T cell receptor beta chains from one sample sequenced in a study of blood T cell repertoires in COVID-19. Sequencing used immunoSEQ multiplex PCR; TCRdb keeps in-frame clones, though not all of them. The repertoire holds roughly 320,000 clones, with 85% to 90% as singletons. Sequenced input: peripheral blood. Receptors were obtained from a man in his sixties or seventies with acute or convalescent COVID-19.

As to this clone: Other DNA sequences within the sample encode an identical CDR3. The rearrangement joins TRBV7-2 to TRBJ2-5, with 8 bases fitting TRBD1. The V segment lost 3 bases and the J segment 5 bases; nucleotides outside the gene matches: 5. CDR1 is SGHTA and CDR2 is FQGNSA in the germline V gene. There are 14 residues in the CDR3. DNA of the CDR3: TGTGCCAGCAGCTTCCAGGGGGCCCGGGAGACCCAGTACTTC. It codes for CASSFQGARETQYF.

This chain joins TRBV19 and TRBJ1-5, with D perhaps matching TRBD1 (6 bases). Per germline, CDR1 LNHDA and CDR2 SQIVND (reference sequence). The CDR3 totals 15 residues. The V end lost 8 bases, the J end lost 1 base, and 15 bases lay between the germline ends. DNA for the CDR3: TGTGCCAGTGATACAGGGTTGGCGAGCAATCAGCCCCAGCATTTT. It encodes CASDTGLASNQPQHF.

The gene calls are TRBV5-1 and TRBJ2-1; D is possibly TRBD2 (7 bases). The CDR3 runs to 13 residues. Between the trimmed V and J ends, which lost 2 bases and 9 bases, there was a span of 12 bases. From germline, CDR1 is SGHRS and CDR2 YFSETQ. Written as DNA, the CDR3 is TGCGCCAGCAGCTTCACGGGGGGCGTTGAGCAGTTCTTC. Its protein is CASSFTGGVEQFF.

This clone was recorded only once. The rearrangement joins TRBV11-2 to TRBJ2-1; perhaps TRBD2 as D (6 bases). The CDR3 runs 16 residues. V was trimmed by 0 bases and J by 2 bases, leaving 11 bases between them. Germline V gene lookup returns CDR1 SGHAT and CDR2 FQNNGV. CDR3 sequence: CASSLDLTRPYNEQFF. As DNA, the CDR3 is TGTGCCAGCAGCTTAGATTTGACTAGACCCTACAATGAGCAGTTCTTC.

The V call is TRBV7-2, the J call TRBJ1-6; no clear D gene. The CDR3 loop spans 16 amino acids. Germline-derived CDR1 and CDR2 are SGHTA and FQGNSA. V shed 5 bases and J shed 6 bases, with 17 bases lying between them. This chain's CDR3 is CASSQSSGFGNSPLHF. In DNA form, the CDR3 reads TGTGCCAGCAGCCAGTCTTCGGGGTTCGGTAATTCACCCCTCCACTTT.

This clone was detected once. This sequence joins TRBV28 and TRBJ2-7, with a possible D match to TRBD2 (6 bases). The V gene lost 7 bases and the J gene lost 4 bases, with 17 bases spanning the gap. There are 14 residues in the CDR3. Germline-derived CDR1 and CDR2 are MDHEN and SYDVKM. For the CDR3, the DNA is TGTGCCAGCACTGTAAACGGGGGAGGATACGAGCAGTACTTC. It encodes CASTVNGGGYEQYF. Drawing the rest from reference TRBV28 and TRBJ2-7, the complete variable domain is DVKVTQSSRYLVKRTGEKVFLECVQDMDHENMFWYRQDPGLGLRLIYFSYDVKMKEKGDIPEGYSVSREKKERFSLILESASTNQTSMYLCASTVNGGGYEQYFGPGTRLTVT.

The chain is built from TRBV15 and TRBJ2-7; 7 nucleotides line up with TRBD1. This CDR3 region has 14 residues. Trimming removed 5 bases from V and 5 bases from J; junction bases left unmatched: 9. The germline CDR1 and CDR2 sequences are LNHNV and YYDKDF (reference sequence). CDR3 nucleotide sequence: TGTGCCACCAGCTCGAAAAAGCAGGGGGACGAGCAGTACTTC. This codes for CATSSKKQGDEQYF.

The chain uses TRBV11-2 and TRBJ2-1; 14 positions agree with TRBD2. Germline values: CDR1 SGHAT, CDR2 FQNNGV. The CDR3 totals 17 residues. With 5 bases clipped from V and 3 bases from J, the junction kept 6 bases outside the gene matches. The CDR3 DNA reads TGTGCCAGCAGCCCCGGGACTAGCGGGAGAAACTACAATGAGCAGTTCTTC. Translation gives CASSPGTSGRNYNEQFF.

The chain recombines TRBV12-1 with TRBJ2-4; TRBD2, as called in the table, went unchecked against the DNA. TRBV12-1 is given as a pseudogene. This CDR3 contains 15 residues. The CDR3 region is CASNVGRRAKNIQYF. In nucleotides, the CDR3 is TGTGCCAGCAACGTCGGGAGACGGGCCAAAAACATTCAGTACTTC.

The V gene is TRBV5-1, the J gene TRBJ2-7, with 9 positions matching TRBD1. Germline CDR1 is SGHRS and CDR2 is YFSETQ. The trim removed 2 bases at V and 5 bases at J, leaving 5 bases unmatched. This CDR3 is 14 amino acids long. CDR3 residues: CASSLRTGAHEQYF. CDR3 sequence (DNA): TGCGCCAGCAGCTTAAGGACAGGGGCCCACGAGCAGTACTTC.

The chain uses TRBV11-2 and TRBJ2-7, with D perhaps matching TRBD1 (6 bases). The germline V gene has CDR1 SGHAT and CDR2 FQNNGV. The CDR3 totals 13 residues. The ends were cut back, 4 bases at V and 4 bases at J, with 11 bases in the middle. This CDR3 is CASSSGQFYEQYF. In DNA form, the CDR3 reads TGTGCCAGCAGCTCCGGACAGTTTTACGAGCAGTACTTC.

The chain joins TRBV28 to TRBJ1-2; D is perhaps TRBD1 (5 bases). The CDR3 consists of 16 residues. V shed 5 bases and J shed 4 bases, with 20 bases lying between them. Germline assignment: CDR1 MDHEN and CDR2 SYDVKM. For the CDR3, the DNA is TGTGCCAGCAGTCCCCCCCGACAGACGACGGGCTATGGCTACACCTTC. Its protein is CASSPPRQTTGYGYTF.

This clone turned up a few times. CDR3 sequence: CASRRQGAGETQYF. For the CDR3, the DNA is TGTGCCAGCAGAAGACAGGGGGCCGGGGAGACCCAGTACTTC. The V gene is TRBV6-1, the J gene TRBJ2-5; 10 nucleotides line up with TRBD1. Trimming took 6 bases from V and 5 from J; bases not matched to a gene: 6. Germline-derived CDR1 and CDR2 are MNHNS and SASEGT. The CDR3 length is 14 residues.

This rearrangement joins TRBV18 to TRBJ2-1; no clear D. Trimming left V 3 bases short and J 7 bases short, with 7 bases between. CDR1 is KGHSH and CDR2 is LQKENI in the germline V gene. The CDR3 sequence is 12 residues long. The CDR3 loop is CASSPQSNEQFF. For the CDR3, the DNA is TGTGCCAGCTCACCCCAGTCTAATGAGCAGTTCTTC.